These 23 T cell receptor beta chains were all obtained from the same sample, sequenced in a study of graft-versus-host responses after intestinal transplantation (dated by TCRdb to the early 2020s). The library was obtained by the immunoSEQ multiplex PCR assay. TCRdb mirrors the immuneACCESS table, restricted to in-frame sequences. Some clones are absent from its copies; in checked studies, under half trace to an unresolved V gene, and the reason for the others is unknown. This sample has about 91,000 clones in its table, and 85% to 95% of those were observed once. Together, the top ten hold approximately 0.32% of the sample. Per the publication, the time point label means: cells obtained before transplantation from donor or recipient. These TCRs' antigens remain unknown. The starting material was unstimulated CD4+ T cells sorted from spleen or lymph node cells, obtained before transplant. The receptors were gathered from a human donor who was the organ donor for an intestinal transplant.

This chain links TRBV6-4 with TRBJ1-2; 10 nucleotides line up with TRBD1. Losses at the gene ends were 0 bases for V and 7 bases for J; bases not matched to a gene: 5. This CDR3 spans 15 amino acids. In germline, CDR1 is MRHNA, CDR2 SNTAGT. CDR3 protein: CASSDSGQGKGGYTF. The CDR3 DNA reads TGTGCCAGCAGTGACTCGGGACAGGGGAAAGGTGGCTACACCTTC.

This chain connects TRBV5-8 to TRBJ1-2; 7 bases are shared with TRBD1. This CDR3 has 14 residues. Losses at the gene ends were 3 bases for V and 0 bases for J; bases not matched to a gene: 2. Looked up from germline, CDR1 is SGHTS and CDR2 is YDEGEE. This chain's CDR3 is CASSSGQPNYGYTF. For the CDR3, the DNA is TGTGCCAGCAGCTCGGGACAGCCTAACTATGGCTACACCTTC.

As DNA, the CDR3 is TGCGCCAGCAGCCGCGTCGACGAGCAGTACTTC. Its protein product is CASSRVDEQYF. This chain connects TRBV10-2 to TRBJ2-7; D unclear. V was shortened by 6 bases and J by 5 bases, with 8 bases between the two germline ends. Germline assignment: CDR1 WSHSY and CDR2 SAAADI. The CDR3 has 11 residues.

This clone was recorded only once. This chain uses TRBV18 with TRBJ2-3; 9 bases match TRBD2. Trimming removed 1 base from V and 5 bases from J; junction bases left unmatched: 22. The germline V gene has CDR1 KGHSH and CDR2 LQKENI. CDR3 length: 21 amino acids. In nucleotides, the CDR3 is TGTGCCAGCTCACCACAATCTTTACCGGGACTAGCTATTTTGTTGGGAGATACGCAGTATTTT. Residues: CASSPQSLPGLAILLGDTQYF.

The chain is built from TRBV28 and TRBJ1-2; weak D call: TRBD1 (6 bases). The CDR3 has 15 residues. V was clipped by 5 bases and J by 2 bases, with 15 bases between them. Germline V gene sequence: CDR1 MDHEN, CDR2 SYDVKM. The CDR3 coding sequence is TGTGCCAGCAGTCCCTGGGACATAGCGAACTATGGCTACACCTTC. It specifies CASSPWDIANYGYTF.

This chain connects TRBV15 to TRBJ2-7; TRBD1 matches at 9 bases. Germline-derived CDR1 and CDR2 are LNHNV and YYDKDF (reference sequence). The CDR3 loop spans 20 amino acids. V was pared by 5 bases and J by 1 base, with 21 bases of the junction left unmatched. CDR3 residues: CATSSRWGTGSSGPSYEQYF. The CDR3 DNA reads as TGTGCCACCAGCTCTCGTTGGGGGACAGGGTCTTCGGGCCCTTCCTACGAGCAGTACTTC.

The chain joins TRBV7-9 to TRBJ2-6; no definite D call. V lost 7 bases and J 0 bases, leaving 13 bases between the germline ends. Germline V gene sequence: CDR1 SEHNR, CDR2 FQNEAQ (reference sequence). The CDR3 extends over 16 amino acids. CDR3 in DNA: TGTGCCAGCACCCCTCGCGGAACCTCTGGGGCCAACGTCCTGACTTTC. This sequence encodes CASTPRGTSGANVLTF.

The V call is TRBV11-2, the J call TRBJ1-2; D remains ambiguous. Deletions cut 7 bases from V and 0 bases from J, with 15 bases between. The germline V gene encodes CDR1 SGHAT and CDR2 FQNNGV. This CDR3 region has 15 residues. Written as DNA, the CDR3 is TGTGCCAGCAACCCGAGGCCCAGTTCTAACTATGGCTACACCTTC. This sequence encodes CASNPRPSSNYGYTF.

The rearrangement joins TRBV29-1 to TRBJ1-2, with 8 bases that match TRBD1. Germline trimming cut 6 bases from V and 8 bases from J; bases unmatched to any gene: 14. The CDR3 is 14 amino acids. The V gene's germline CDR1 is SQVTM and CDR2 ANQGSEA. The CDR3 loop reads CSVEIIQGVGGYTF. CDR3 DNA: TGCAGCGTCGAAATAATACAGGGGGTCGGAGGCTACACCTTC.

This chain uses TRBV18 with TRBJ2-7; 7 bases fit TRBD2. V was clipped by 0 bases and J by 3 bases; unmatched bases: 8. The CDR3 has 16 residues. Looked up from germline, CDR1 is KGHSH and CDR2 is LQKENI. The chain's CDR3 is CASSPPLTSSLYEQYF. CDR3 coding DNA: TGTGCCAGCTCACCACCGTTGACTAGCAGTCTCTACGAGCAGTACTTC.

The gene calls are TRBV5-1 and TRBJ2-1; 16 bases map to TRBD2. The CDR3 length is 17 residues. CDR1 is SGHRS, CDR2 YFSETQ, per germline. V shed 8 bases, J shed 3 bases, and the junction held 8 bases outside the gene matches. As DNA, the CDR3 is TGCGCCAGGCTAGGGACTAGCGGGAGGGCCTACTACAATGAGCAGTTCTTC. Amino acids: CARLGTSGRAYYNEQFF. Supplemented by reference TRBV5-1 and TRBJ2-1, the full variable domain reads KAGVTQTPRYLIKTRGQQVTLSCSPISGHRSVSWYQQTPGQGLQFLFEYFSETQRNKGNFPGRFSGRQFSNSRSEMNVSTLELGDSALYLCARLGTSGRAYYNEQFFGPGTRLTVL.

The rearrangement joins TRBV9 to TRBJ1-1, with D uncertain. V was cut by 7 bases and J by 5 bases, with 6 bases left in between. The CDR3 totals 10 residues. Germline V lookup: CDR1 SGDLS, CDR2 YYNGEE. CDR3 sequence: CASAWTEAFF. The CDR3 DNA reads TGTGCCAGCGCGTGGACTGAAGCTTTCTTT.

The V call is TRBV2, the J call TRBJ2-2; D gene uncertain. Germline V CDR1 and CDR2: SNHLY, FYNNEI. V shed 2 bases and J shed 5 bases, with 9 bases lying between them. The CDR3 has 14 residues. The CDR3 loop is CASSELYWTGELFF. CDR3 in DNA: TGTGCCAGCAGTGAACTATATTGGACCGGGGAGCTGTTTTTT.

This chain uses TRBV7-2 with TRBJ2-1; TRBD2 agrees at 7 bases. The CDR3 contains 17 residues. In germline, CDR1 is SGHTA, CDR2 FQGNSA. The V gene end was trimmed by 5 bases and the J gene end by 6 bases; junction bases not matched to a gene: 16. The CDR3 is CASSQTSSVTHLNEQFF. For the CDR3, the DNA is TGTGCCAGCAGCCAGACTAGCAGTGTTACCCATCTCAATGAGCAGTTCTTC.

The chain couples TRBV7-9 to TRBJ1-2; 7 bases fit TRBD1. Germline V gene sequence: CDR1 SEHNR, CDR2 FQNEAQ (reference sequence). The ends lost 11 bases at V and 6 bases at J; junction bases unmatched: 15. CDR3 length: 14 residues. In DNA form, the CDR3 reads TGTGCCGGCCGACCAGGGACAGAAGATCATGGCTACACCTTC. Protein sequence: CAGRPGTEDHGYTF. Combining the CDR3 with reference TRBV7-9 and TRBJ1-2 gives the whole variable domain DTGVSQNPRHKITKRGQNVTFRCDPISEHNRLYWYRQTLGQGPEFLTYFQNEAQLEKSRLLSDRFSAERPKGSFSTLEIQRTEQGDSAMYLCAGRPGTEDHGYTFGSGTRLTVV.

The chain joins TRBV2 to TRBJ1-2; TRBD1 matches 7 bases. Germline CDR1 reads SNHLY; CDR2 reads FYNNEI. The CDR3 totals 13 residues. J lost 7 bases, V lost 5 bases, and 7 bases had no gene match. The CDR3 sequence is CASSRQGETGYTF. DNA of the CDR3: TGTGCCAGCAGTCGACAGGGAGAGACTGGCTACACCTTC.

The CDR3 DNA follows: TGTGCCAGCAGCTTAGGGGGGGGCGTCACTGAAGCTTTCTTT. Translation gives CASSLGGGVTEAFF. The genes are TRBV11-2 and TRBJ1-1; maybe TRBD1 (6 bases). The CDR3 consists of 14 residues. V lost 1 base and J 4 bases, leaving 10 bases between the germline ends. In germline, CDR1 is SGHAT, CDR2 FQNNGV.

V is TRBV4-1 and J is TRBJ1-2, with a possible D match to TRBD1 (6 bases). The CDR3 runs 16 residues. V was shortened by 0 bases and J by 4 bases, with 15 bases between the two germline ends. CDR1 and CDR2 (germline): MGHRA, YSYEKL. The DNA for the CDR3 is TGCGCCAGCAGCCAAGAAAACAGGGACGAATCCTATGGCTACACCTTC. Protein: CASSQENRDESYGYTF.

V is TRBV6-1 and J is TRBJ2-1; 10 bases agree with TRBD1. The J segment lost 9 bases and the V segment lost 5 bases, leaving 10 bases of the junction unmatched. The length of the CDR3 is 15 residues. Per the germline V gene, CDR1 is MNHNS and CDR2 is SASEGT. CDR3 DNA sequence: TGTGCCAGCAGTTCCCGACAGGGGGCATCAGGTGAGCAGTTCTTC. Translated: CASSSRQGASGEQFF.

J is TRBJ1-1 and V is TRBV10-3; 9 bases line up with TRBD1. V lost 8 bases to trimming and J lost 5 bases; unmatched junction nucleotides: 3. The CDR3 consists of 12 residues. CDR1 is ENHRY, CDR2 SYGVKD, per germline. The CDR3 loop is CAIGQGMTEAFF. The CDR3 DNA sequence: TGTGCCATCGGACAGGGGATGACTGAAGCTTTCTTT.

This clone was observed once. V is TRBV2 and J is TRBJ2-3; perhaps TRBD2 as D (5 bases). The V gene's germline CDR1 is SNHLY and CDR2 FYNNEI. The CDR3 runs to 13 residues. Trimming left V 7 bases short and J 3 bases short, with 11 bases between. In DNA form, the CDR3 reads TGTGCCAGCAATACGGGAACAACAGATACGCAGTATTTT. As protein: CASNTGTTDTQYF.

V usage is TRBV6-5 and J usage is TRBJ2-3; 8 bases agree with TRBD2. This CDR3 region has 16 residues. Germline V lookup: CDR1 MNHEY, CDR2 SVGAGI. Losses at the gene ends were 0 bases for V and 0 bases for J; bases not matched to a gene: 2. CDR3 in amino acids: CASSYSTSASTDTQYF. The CDR3 region has the DNA TGTGCCAGCAGTTACTCGACTAGCGCAAGCACAGATACGCAGTATTTT.

The rearrangement links TRBV20-1 to TRBJ2-5, with 8 bases that match TRBD2. The CDR3 loop spans 11 amino acids. Germline CDR1 reads DFQATT; CDR2 reads SNEGSKA (reference sequence). J was trimmed by 5 bases and V by 5 bases; bases with no gene match: 1. The CDR3 DNA reads as TGCAGTGCTGCGGGGGGTGAGACCCAGTACTTC. Protein product: CSAAGGETQYF.